The rows below give T cell receptor beta chains drawn from one sample of a study of T-cell reconstitution after alpha-beta-depleted transplantation in children. TCRdb re-called the PCR reads through MiXCR, storing one row per CDR3 protein. This table has about 190,000 distinct CDR3 sequences, approximately 7% appearing once. The sequences come from PBMCs from the stem cell graft donor, collected from the stem cell graft. Receptors originate from a human donor who donated a stem cell graft to a child with Wiskott-Aldrich syndrome. CDR3s include the opening cysteine and the closing phenylalanine or tryptophan. D genes are given only for firm matches. The size entry is marked missing in some rows and otherwise reads once, few, many or a size class.

many	TRBV10-2	-	TRBJ2-7	TGCGCCAGCAGTGAGGCTGACAGGACCTACGAGCAGTACTTC	CASSEADRTYEQYF
many	TRBV3-1	-	TRBJ2-3	TGTGCCAGCAGCCAAGATCCGGGGGTGAGCACAGATACGCAGTATTTT	CASSQDPGVSTDTQYF
-	TRBV24-1	-	TRBJ1-5	TGTGCCACCAGTTGGGGGTGGAATCAGCCCCAGCATTTT	CATSWGWNQPQHF
many	TRBV6-1	-	TRBJ2-2	TGTGCCAGCAGTGAAGGTGACTGGGAGCTGTTTTTT	CASSEGDWELFF
few	TRBV20-1	-	TRBJ1-3	TGCAGTGCTACCAACAGGGCTGGAAACACCATATATTTT	CSATNRAGNTIYF
many	TRBV6-5	-	TRBJ2-3	TGTGCCACCCAGCGCGGGGATACGCAGTATTTT	CATQRGDTQYF
-	TRBV7-6	-	TRBJ1-5	TGTGCCAGCAGCTTAGCGGCCAGGGCGGGCAATCAGCCCCAGCATTTT	CASSLAARAGNQPQHF
few	TRBV2	-	TRBJ2-1	TGTGCCAGCAGCTCCGACAGAGACAATGAGCAGTTCTTC	CASSSDRDNEQFF
many	TRBV20-1	TRBD2	TRBJ2-5	TGCAGTGCTAGGGGGTCCTCAGCGGGAGTTTCAGAGACCCAGTACTTC	CSARGSSAGVSETQYF
-	TRBV18	-	TRBJ1-2	TGTGCCAGCTCACCACAACAGGGAGACTATGGCTACACCTTC	CASSPQQGDYGYTF
many	TRBV27	-	TRBJ2-1	TGTGCCAGCAGTCATGGCCTCTCTGAGCAGTTCTTC	CASSHGLSEQFF
many	TRBV12-3/TRBV12-4	TRBD1	TRBJ1-1	TGTGCCAGCAGGATAAACCCGGGACAGGGTGAAGCTTTCTTT	CASRINPGQGEAFF
many	TRBV12-3/TRBV12-4	TRBD2	TRBJ2-3	TGTGCCAGCGCCGGGACTAGCGGAAACACAGATACGCAGTATTTT	CASAGTSGNTDTQYF
many	TRBV12-3/TRBV12-4	-	TRBJ2-2	TGTGCCAGCAGTTTGGTGGGCACCGGGGAGCTGTTTTTT	CASSLVGTGELFF
many	TRBV12-3/TRBV12-4	-	TRBJ1-5	TGTGCCAGCAGTCAAGACAGATATCAGCCCCAGCATTTT	CASSQDRYQPQHF
-	TRBV5-1	-	TRBJ1-4	TGCGCCAGCAGCGGAAAGGGTATTGCTAATGAAAAACTGTTTTTT	CASSGKGIANEKLFF
-	TRBV29-1	-	TRBJ2-5	TGCAGCGTTGAGCTACACCGGGACCGCCAAGAGACCCAGTACTTC	CSVELHRDRQETQYF
many	TRBV5-4	-	TRBJ2-3	TGTGCCAGCAGACCCAGCCGACAGGCCGGGGATACGCAGTATTTT	CASRPSRQAGDTQYF
few	TRBV5-1	-	TRBJ1-2	TGCGCCAGCAGCTATGAGGGTATGGATGGCTACACCTTC	CASSYEGMDGYTF
few	TRBV7-2	-	TRBJ1-4	TGTGCCAGCAGCTTAGAGACTGGGGATGAAAAACTGTTTTTT	CASSLETGDEKLFF
few	TRBV6-1	-	TRBJ2-5	TGTGCCAGCAGTGAAAGCGACGGAGGAACACCTAAACCGCACCAAGAGACCCAGTACTTC	CASSESDGGTPKPHQETQYF
many	TRBV3-1	-	TRBJ2-7	TGTGCCAGCAGCCATGGCGGGCCCACCTACGAGCAGTACTTC	CASSHGGPTYEQYF
many	TRBV6-5	-	TRBJ1-5	TGTGCCAGCATTCTTCAGGGCGGTTATAGCAATCAGCCCCAGCATTTT	CASILQGGYSNQPQHF
many	TRBV5-8	-	TRBJ1-5	TGTGCCAGCTCAGGGTATAATCAGCCCCAGCATTTT	CASSGYNQPQHF
many	TRBV29-1	-	TRBJ2-3	TGCAGCGTTGAACCCCCGGCCACAGATACGCAGTATTTT	CSVEPPATDTQYF
-	TRBV12-3/TRBV12-4	-	TRBJ2-3	TGTGCCTTCAGTTTAATAACGGGGGCAGACTTAATAAGCACAGATACGCAGTATTTT	CAFSLITGADLISTDTQYF
many	TRBV12-3/TRBV12-4	-	TRBJ2-1	TGTGCCAGCAGTTTAGCGGGAGCCTTTGATGAGCAGTTCTTC	CASSLAGAFDEQFF
many	TRBV7-9	-	TRBJ1-2	TGTGCCAGCAGCGTCGGGCGGTATGGCTACACCTTC	CASSVGRYGYTF
-	TRBV5-1	-	TRBJ2-3	TGCGCCAGCAGCTTGGCAATTAGCGCTAGCACAGATACGCTGTATTTT	CASSLAISASTDTLYF
many	TRBV7-8	-	TRBJ2-7	TGTGCCAGCAGCTTAGCAGGGGACGAGCAGTACTTC	CASSLAGDEQYF
many	TRBV12-3/TRBV12-4	-	TRBJ2-7	TGTGCCAGCACTGGACAGCCGATGGGGTACGAGCAGTACTTC	CASTGQPMGYEQYF
-	TRBV4-1	TRBD2	TRBJ2-5	TGCGCCAGCAGCCCAGAGGGACTAGCGGGAGGAGGAGAGACCCAGTACTTC	CASSPEGLAGGGETQYF
many	TRBV12-5	-	TRBJ2-2	TGTGCTAGTGGTTTGGTACGGACCGGCGGCACCGGGGAGCTGTTTTTT	CASGLVRTGGTGELFF
many	TRBV12-3/TRBV12-4	-	TRBJ1-1	TGTGCCAGCACCAGGACGGCTACCACTGAAGCTTTCTTT	CASTRTATTEAFF
many	TRBV20-1	TRBD2	TRBJ2-7	TGCAGTGCTATCCAGGGACTAAACTACGAGCAGTACTTC	CSAIQGLNYEQYF
-	TRBV20-1	TRBD2	TRBJ2-7	TGCAGTGCTAGAGATCTGATAGCGGGCGGAACGGGCGAGCAGTACTTC	CSARDLIAGGTGEQYF
many	TRBV10-3	TRBD1	TRBJ1-6	TGTGCCATCAGATCCACCATAGGACAGGACGATTCACCCCTCCACTTT	CAIRSTIGQDDSPLHF
many	TRBV4-2	TRBD1	TRBJ1-4	TGTGCCAGCAGCCGAGATAGGACAGGAGTTGAAAAACTGTTTTTT	CASSRDRTGVEKLFF
many	TRBV11-2	TRBD1	TRBJ1-1	TGTGCCAGCAGCTGGGACAGGGGCACTGAAGCTTTCTTT	CASSWDRGTEAFF
few	TRBV4-1	-	TRBJ2-6	TGCGCCAGCAGCCAAGACCACGGGAACCTCGCCGCTGGGGCCAACGTCCTGACTTTC	CASSQDHGNLAAGANVLTF
many	TRBV20-1	TRBD1	TRBJ2-3	TGCAGTGCCCCTCCCCGACAGGGCAGGGGAGATACGCAGTATTTT	CSAPPRQGRGDTQYF
many	TRBV12-3/TRBV12-4	-	TRBJ1-6	TGTGCCAGCAGTTCCAACACCAACGCGGGAGGGGTTCACTTT	CASSSNTNAGGVHF
-	TRBV5-5	-	TRBJ1-3	TGTGCCAGCAGCTCTACTGAACCAGGGGACTCTGGAAACACCATATATTTT	CASSSTEPGDSGNTIYF
-	TRBV5-6	-	TRBJ2-2	TGTGCCAGCAGCTTTAAGAGCGGAACCGGGGAGCTGTTTTTT	CASSFKSGTGELFF
many	TRBV25-1	-	TRBJ1-2	TGTGCCAGCAGTGATCAATCTCCTCTGACTCGTGGCTACACCTTC	CASSDQSPLTRGYTF
many	TRBV20-1	-	TRBJ1-1	TGCAGTGCCGCGGGACCCCTGAACACTGAAGCTTTCTTT	CSAAGPLNTEAFF
many	TRBV24-1	TRBD2	TRBJ2-1	TGTGCCACCAGTGATGCACTAGCGGGAGGGTTCAATGAGCAGTTCTTC	CATSDALAGGFNEQFF
many	TRBV20-1	TRBD2	TRBJ2-1	TGCAGTGCCACTAGCGTCACCCTCTCCTACAATGAGCAGTTCTTC	CSATSVTLSYNEQFF
-	TRBV30	-	TRBJ2-4	TGTGCCTGGAGTTTGGTCGGAGGGACCCCAAGGAACATTCAGTACTTC	CAWSLVGGTPRNIQYF
many	TRBV9	TRBD1	TRBJ2-7	TGTGCCAGCAGCTCACAGACAGGGGACTACGAGCAGTACTTC	CASSSQTGDYEQYF
many	TRBV7-9	TRBD1	TRBJ1-2	TGTGCCAGCAGCTCCGGGACAGGGGGCCGGAACTATGGCTACACCTTC	CASSSGTGGRNYGYTF
few	TRBV5-1	-	TRBJ1-1	TGCGCCAGCAGCTTGACAGGGCCGGGATACACTGAAGCTTTCTTT	CASSLTGPGYTEAFF
-	TRBV5-1	-	TRBJ2-3	TGCGCCAGCGGATTCGGGACAGATACGCAGTATTTT	CASGFGTDTQYF
many	TRBV18	TRBD1	TRBJ2-1	TGTGCCAGCTCACTCTCTGACAGGGTTTTGGGGTACAATGAGCAGTTCTTC	CASSLSDRVLGYNEQFF
few	TRBV10-3	-	TRBJ1-1	TGTGCCACGACAAAGGGGACGGCAGGTCGGGACACTGAAGCTTTCTTT	CATTKGTAGRDTEAFF